One sample yielded the 12 T cell receptor beta chains listed below, sequenced in a study of shared clonotypes between healthy human individuals. Only in-frame clones appear in the TCRdb table, and some are missing; sequencing was by immunoSEQ multiplex PCR. The data show over a million clones, approximately 68% seen once. Sequences were obtained from memory CD4+ T cells sorted from blood. The subset was: CD45RA-negative fraction. All receptors come from a man younger than 35 in good health.

This clone was found a few times. This rearrangement joins TRBV9 to TRBJ2-7; 8 nucleotides line up with TRBD2. This CDR3 is built from 16 residues. CDR1 and CDR2 (germline): SGDLS, YYNGEE. The V segment lost 4 bases and the J segment 2 bases; nucleotides outside the gene matches: 11. The CDR3 sequence: CASSSRGGQPPYEQYF. The CDR3, as DNA: TGTGCCAGCAGCAGCCGGGGGGGACAACCGCCCTACGAGCAGTACTTC.

This chain links TRBV2 with TRBJ2-1, with unresolved D. The germline V and J ends were trimmed by 4 bases and 1 base, with 11 bases remaining between them. From germline, CDR1 is SNHLY and CDR2 FYNNEI. This CDR3 has 15 amino acids. This CDR3 is CASSVQSGSYNEQFF. CDR3 coding DNA: TGTGCCAGCAGTGTGCAGTCAGGTTCCTACAATGAGCAGTTCTTC. The complete variable domain, with remaining parts taken from reference TRBV2 and TRBJ2-1, reads EPEVTQTPSHQVTQMGQEVILRCVPISNHLYFYWYRQILGQKVEFLVSFYNNEISEKSEIFDDQFSVERPDGSNFTLKIRSTKLEDSAMYFCASSVQSGSYNEQFFGPGTRLTVL.

The rearrangement joins TRBV6-1 to TRBJ2-7; D gene uncertain. Germline CDR1 is MNHNS and CDR2 is SASEGT. With 1 base removed from V and 3 bases from J, the gap between germline ends came to 13 bases. This CDR3 comprises 15 residues. In nucleotides, the CDR3 is TGTGCCAGCAGTGAAGAGGTAGGAAAGGGCTACGAGCAGTACTTC. Translating it yields CASSEEVGKGYEQYF.

The genes are TRBV6-1 and TRBJ1-6; 11 nucleotides agree with TRBD1. Trimming removed 10 bases from V and 9 bases from J; junction bases left unmatched: 8. This CDR3 region has 14 residues. Germline V gene lookup returns CDR1 MNHNS and CDR2 SASEGT. CDR3 in DNA: TGTGCCACTAATAGGGACAGGGGGGTTTCACCCCTCCACTTT. This codes for CATNRDRGVSPLHF.

The chain has TRBV5-4 and TRBJ1-4; TRBD1 aligns across 7 bases. The V gene end was trimmed by 5 bases and the J gene end by 8 bases; junction bases not matched to a gene: 12. Germline V gives CDR1 SGHNT, CDR2 YYREEE (reference sequence). The CDR3 totals 15 residues. The CDR3 loop is CASSSDRVQTEKLFF. As DNA, the CDR3 is TGTGCCAGCAGTTCTGACAGGGTCCAAACCGAAAAACTGTTTTTT.

The chain's CDR3 is CASSLGDSTNQPQHF. CDR3 nucleotides: TGCGCCAGCAGCTTGGGGGACAGTACCAATCAGCCCCAGCATTTT. The genes are TRBV5-1 and TRBJ1-5; 7 bases agree with TRBD1. The CDR3 spans 15 residues. V was clipped by 0 bases and J by 3 bases; unmatched bases: 3. Germline loops: CDR1 SGHRS, CDR2 YFSETQ.

The DNA for the CDR3 is TGTGCCAGCAGCTCCCCTGGGGCAGGCGATTCACCCCTCCACTTT. It encodes CASSSPGAGDSPLHF. The chain uses TRBV5-4 and TRBJ1-6; possible D gene TRBD1, 5 bases. The CDR3 totals 15 residues. In germline, CDR1 is SGHNT, CDR2 YYREEE (reference sequence). V was shortened by 3 bases and J by 8 bases, with 15 bases between the two germline ends.

The gene calls are TRBV9 and TRBJ1-2, with D possibly being TRBD1 (5 bases). This CDR3 spans 14 amino acids. Trimming removed 0 bases from V and 4 bases from J, with 10 bases in between. The germline V gene has CDR1 SGDLS and CDR2 YYNGEE. The CDR3 nucleotides are TGTGCCAGCAGCGTAGCTGGGGGACGCTATGGCTACACCTTC. This translates into CASSVAGGRYGYTF.

The chain recombines TRBV6-6 with TRBJ1-1; D is ambiguous. The CDR3 loop spans 14 amino acids. Germline V CDR1 and CDR2: MNHNY, SVGAGI (reference sequence). V dropped 7 bases and J dropped 1 base, with 13 bases sitting between them. The CDR3 spells CASTYGSENTEAFF. The CDR3 bases are TGTGCCAGCACCTACGGGTCAGAGAACACTGAAGCTTTCTTT.

The chain uses TRBV18 and TRBJ2-3, with D possibly matching TRBD2 (5 bases). The CDR3 is 17 residues long. With 3 bases removed from V and 2 bases from J, the gap between germline ends came to 18 bases. Germline values: CDR1 KGHSH, CDR2 LQKENI. The chain's CDR3 is CASSPPRAAADTDTQYF. DNA of the CDR3: TGTGCCAGCTCACCCCCCAGAGCGGCAGCGGACACAGATACGCAGTATTTT.

For this clone: At one end the junction does not follow the germline gene, possibly because of a read error. The V gene is TRBV7-7, the J gene TRBJ2-5, with D possibly TRBD1 on 6 matching bases. The germline CDR1 and CDR2 sequences are SSHAT and FNYEAQ (reference sequence). The CDR3 covers 13 residues. The CDR3 spells CASSGQLQETQYF. DNA for the CDR3: TGTGCTAGCAGCGGACAGCTACAAGAGACCCAGTACTTC.

The CDR3 DNA reads as TGCGCCAGCAGCTTGGATGGCCTTTCTGTGGACGAGCAGTACTTC. It translates to CASSLDGLSVDEQYF. This sequence joins TRBV5-1 and TRBJ2-7; D gene ambiguous. V gave up 0 bases and J gave up 5 bases, with 15 bases separating them. Germline V lookup: CDR1 SGHRS, CDR2 YFSETQ. The CDR3 sequence is 15 residues long. The variable domain in full, with the rest retrieved from reference TRBV5-1 and TRBJ2-7, is KAGVTQTPRYLIKTRGQQVTLSCSPISGHRSVSWYQQTPGQGLQFLFEYFSETQRNKGNFPGRFSGRQFSNSRSEMNVSTLELGDSALYLCASSLDGLSVDEQYFGPGTRLTVT.